The present T cell receptor (beta chain) was sequenced within a study of beta chain features in type 1 diabetes (dated by TCRdb to the late 2010s). Some background on the complete study: No differences in mean age, gender distribution, total cell number or subset yield were found between patients and healthy donors. The study compared TCRB repertoires of sorted circulating CD4+ T cell subsets between recently diagnosed type 1 diabetes patients and matched healthy donors. Regulatory and stem cell-like memory subsets were obtained from only 8 patients and roughly 8 healthy donors, while naive and central memory subsets were obtained from all 30 or so donors. A total of approximately 99,000,000 sorted cells were examined across all samples, and RNA yield correlated strongly with the number of cells per subset. Broad study findings and their caveats: HLA sub-analyses involved small numbers of individuals, so any influence of HLA type on TCRB rearrangement remained unresolved. Sequencing cDNA rather than genomic DNA could over-represent highly expressing activated cells, although activation and CD3 levels did not differ between groups. PCR might favor shorter templates, but patient and control samples were amplified and corrected together, so any skew would affect both groups equally. A moderate but significant shortening of TCRB CDR3 length was observed in type 1 diabetes patients in all four CD4+ subsets. Naive, central memory and regulatory TCRB repertoires appeared to be more alike among patients than among healthy donors. At VDJ recombination sites, type 1 diabetes patients had fewer insertions and more deleted nucleotides, which implies abnormalities in thymic rearrangement.

As to this clone: The antigen it recognizes is unknown. Per-base qualities were not stored, and no clone one base away is much larger.

All of the isolated RNA was reverse transcribed with the High Capacity cDNA Reverse Transcription Kit, so expressed TCRB transcripts were sequenced. Deep immunoSEQ sequencing was applied to naive, central memory and regulatory T cell samples, giving an average of roughly 3.5 million total reads per sample. After sorted cells were lysed in RLT buffer, RNA was extracted with DNase-treated RNeasy Micro or Mini kits, with the choice depending on cell number. To prevent cross-contamination, each cell subset was processed individually, whereas patient and healthy donor samples were processed jointly. Using the immunoSEQ multiplex PCR, TCRB sequences were amplified from cDNA into 87-bp fragments spanning the CDR3 region. The amplicons were sequenced using the Illumina HiSeq platform. On the study's bioinformatics: Synthetic template baselines were used to correct PCR bias computationally, reads within Hamming distance 2 were collapsed together, and singletons that could not be merged were discarded. Reads were aligned against IMGT to assign V, D and J genes, CDR3 length and insertions or deletions at six rearrangement sites. Within each subset, clonotype counts were normalized to sorted cell number, after which true diversity and Gini coefficients were computed with the tcR R package. Repertoire sharing was quantified using the overlap coefficient calculated on TCRB nucleotide sequences. TCRdb obtained this table from immuneACCESS and retained in-frame rearrangements with V and J assigned. These tables miss some clones; where compared with another copy, unresolved V genes account for less than half of the shortfall, and the remainder is unexplained. V and J calls and clone size are copied from that table; D and trimming were computed from the DNA. Within this sample are more than 300,000 clones, with around 8% of them counted one time only. Of the sample, roughly 0.44% falls within the top ten clones.

Each donor gave one peripheral blood draw, approximately 110 mL on average, collected into heparinised tubes. Naive, central memory, regulatory and stem cell-like memory CD4+ T cells were sorted on a BD FACSAria II using a panel including CD45RO, CCR7, CD25, CD127, CD95 and CD27. A purity above 95% was achieved for all sorted populations. Right away, PBMCs were isolated by Lymphoprep density gradient centrifugation and were stained directly, with no culture step. To minimize batch effects, samples were stained and sorted in pairs, one healthy donor with one patient per experiment. CDR1 and CDR2, per the germline V gene, are MDHEN and SYDVKM. The germline V end is reduced by 5 bases and the J end by 5 bases; junction bases left unmatched: 5. The CDR3 covers 13 residues, taking in both the cysteine and the phenylalanine. Only the CDR3 DNA is retained, 39 bases long and in frame from the first base.

The sequence was collected from a woman between 18 and 29 years old in good health. Sequencing input: central memory CD4+ T cells from blood. The chain employs TRBV28 and TRBJ2-7, with 8 middle bases fitting TRBD1. For the CDR3, the sequence is CASSRQGTHEQYF. The sequenced DNA is TGTGCCAGCAGTAGACAGGGGACCCACGAGCAGTACTTC. The entire variable domain, with the stretches around the CDR3 drawn from the reference TRBV28 and TRBJ2-7 proteins, is DVKVTQSSRYLVKRTGEKVFLECVQDMDHENMFWYRQDPGLGLRLIYFSYDVKMKEKGDIPEGYSVSREKKERFSLILESASTNQTSMYLCASSRQGTHEQYFGPGTRLTVT.